A selection of T cell receptor beta chains follows, all from one sample in a study of blood T cells in healthy people across ages. TCRdb re-derived calls from the 5' RACE reads in MiXCR, one entry per CDR3 protein. Of 1.5 million to 2 million distinct CDR3 sequences listed, around half were seen once; the top ten hold approximately 2.1%. The material sequenced was blood. These receptor sequences come from a woman in her thirties or forties in good health. Both conserved end residues are part of each CDR3. Each record gives: J gene, D gene, V gene, clone size, CDR3 protein, CDR3 DNA. D genes are given only for firm matches. Clone sizes are given selectively: once, few, many, or a class where the clone is expanded.

TRBJ1-3,NA,TRBV12-3/TRBV12-4,NA,CASSLSVEVSGNTIYF,TGTGCCAGCAGCCTATCGGTCGAGGTCTCTGGAAACACCATATATTTT
TRBJ1-5,TRBD1,TRBV7-2,NA,CASNKGGALGNQPQHF,TGTGCCAGCAACAAAGGGGGCGCGTTGGGCAATCAGCCCCAGCATTTT
TRBJ2-3,TRBD1,TRBV7-2,few,CASSADRATSTDTQYF,TGTGCCAGCAGCGCCGACAGGGCTACTAGCACAGATACGCAGTATTTT
TRBJ1-1,TRBD1,TRBV4-3,NA,CASSQEDQGAGEAFF,TGCGCCAGCAGCCAGGAAGATCAGGGGGCGGGTGAAGCTTTCTTT
TRBJ1-5,NA,TRBV20-1,NA,CSARDPRSRSNQPQHF,TGCAGTGCTAGAGATCCGAGGTCCAGAAGCAATCAGCCCCAGCATTTT
TRBJ2-3,TRBD2,TRBV9,NA,CASRAGTSGGSDTQYF,TGTGCCAGCAGAGCCGGGACTAGCGGGGGTTCAGATACGCAGTATTTT
TRBJ1-2,NA,TRBV7-9,NA,CASTTYPNYGCTF,TGTGCCAGCACCACGTATCCTAACTATGGCTGCACCTTC
TRBJ2-1,TRBD1,TRBV6-2/TRBV6-3,few,CASTSWDRYNEQFF,TGTGCCAGCACCTCCTGGGACAGATACAATGAGCAGTTCTTC
TRBJ2-7,NA,TRBV29-1,NA,CSVEWTSHNEQYF,TGCAGCGTTGAGTGGACTTCCCACAATGAGCAGTACTTC
TRBJ2-1,NA,TRBV24-1,NA,CATSVAGPDEQFF,TGTGCCACCAGTGTGGCGGGTCCCGATGAGCAGTTCTTC
TRBJ1-5,NA,TRBV7-9,NA,CASSLAEGRHPQHF,TGTGCCAGCAGCTTAGCGGAGGGTAGGCACCCCCAGCATTTT
TRBJ2-1,TRBD2,TRBV6-1,NA,CASRENSGSSYNEQFF,TGTGCCAGCAGGGAAAATAGCGGGAGCTCCTACAATGAGCAGTTCTTC
TRBJ2-7,TRBD1,TRBV4-1,few,CASSARTGPYEQYF,TGCGCCAGCAGCGCACGGACAGGCCCCTACGAGCAGTACTTC
TRBJ1-4,NA,TRBV6-5,NA,CASSYSWKWAPNEKLFF,TGTGCCAGCAGTTACTCGTGGAAGTGGGCTCCAAATGAAAAACTGTTTTTT
TRBJ2-1,NA,TRBV6-5,NA,CASSPAQTYNEQFF,TGTGCCAGCAGTCCGGCCCAAACCTACAATGAGCAGTTCTTC
TRBJ1-5,TRBD1,TRBV27,NA,CASSRQGEWSNQPQHF,TGTGCCAGCAGTAGACAGGGGGAATGGAGCAATCAGCCCCAGCATTTT
TRBJ1-2,NA,TRBV25-1,NA,CASSEEGRVRDYTF,TGTGCCAGCAGTGAAGAGGGGCGGGTACGGGACTACACCTTC
TRBJ1-2,TRBD1,TRBV27,NA,CASSLTGQGGNNYGYTF,TGTGCCAGCAGTTTAACTGGGCAGGGGGGGAATAACTATGGCTACACCTTC
TRBJ2-3,TRBD1,TRBV4-1,NA,CASSQEGYRGPDTQYF,TGCGCCAGCAGCCAAGAAGGTTACAGGGGGCCAGATACGCAGTATTTT
TRBJ2-1,TRBD1,TRBV4-3,few,CASSPSGTVYNEQFF,TGCGCCAGCAGCCCCTCCGGGACAGTATACAATGAGCAGTTCTTC
TRBJ2-1,TRBD1,TRBV9,few,CASSPRTGRANNEQFF,TGTGCCAGCAGCCCAAGGACAGGTCGAGCGAACAATGAGCAGTTCTTC
TRBJ2-3,NA,TRBV7-8,NA,CASSPQKSADTQYF,TGTGCTAGCAGCCCGCAGAAGAGCGCAGATACGCAGTATTTT
TRBJ2-7,TRBD2,TRBV28,NA,CASRTTTGTTDLSYEQYF,TGTGCCAGCAGGACTACAACCGGGACTACCGACTTGTCCTACGAGCAGTACTTC
TRBJ2-7,NA,TRBV20-1,NA,CSAMPGRSYEQYF,TGCAGTGCTATGCCCGGCAGGTCCTACGAGCAGTACTTC
TRBJ2-1,TRBD2,TRBV3-1,NA,CASSSGRGGRSRFF,TGTGCCAGCAGCTCTGGGAGGGGCGGGAGGAGCAGGTTCTTC
TRBJ1-2,NA,TRBV20-1,NA,CSARAGGKNYGYTF,TGCAGTGCTAGAGCGGGGGGGAAAAACTATGGCTACACCTTC
TRBJ2-7,TRBD1,TRBV2,few,CAAYGTEGSYEQYF,TGTGCCGCCTATGGGACAGAGGGTTCCTACGAGCAGTACTTC
TRBJ2-5,NA,TRBV6-5,few,CASSYSSGTQSEWETQYF,TGTGCCAGCAGTTACTCTTCCGGGACCCAGAGCGAGTGGGAGACCCAGTACTTC
TRBJ2-5,NA,TRBV6-6,NA,CASSFGRQSLTQYF,TGTGCCAGCAGTTTTGGAAGGCAATCCCTGACCCAGTACTTC
TRBJ2-5,TRBD2,TRBV12-3/TRBV12-4,few,CASSLDGGAIVETQYF,TGTGCCAGCAGCTTAGACGGGGGGGCCATCGTGGAGACCCAGTACTTC
TRBJ2-3,NA,TRBV12-3/TRBV12-4,once,CASSLVTVTRTDTQYF,TGTGCCAGCAGTTTAGTGACAGTCACCCGCACAGATACGCAGTATTTT
TRBJ2-3,NA,TRBV7-2,NA,CASSLSISGDTQYF,TGTGCCAGCAGCTTAAGTATTAGCGGTGATACGCAGTATTTT
TRBJ2-5,TRBD1,TRBV10-3,NA,CAIRSTGGQETQYF,TGTGCCATCAGATCGACAGGGGGCCAAGAGACCCAGTACTTC
TRBJ1-6,NA,TRBV7-9,NA,CASSLVASYNSPLHF,TGTGCCAGCAGCTTAGTAGCGTCCTATAATTCACCCCTCCACTTT
TRBJ2-4,NA,TRBV20-1,few,CSALRIPAKNIQYF,TGCAGTGCCCTCAGGATACCAGCCAAAAACATTCAGTACTTC
TRBJ1-3,NA,TRBV4-2,once,CASSPIRGNSGNTIYF,TGTGCCAGCAGCCCCATCCGGGGAAACTCTGGAAACACCATATATTTT
TRBJ1-1,NA,TRBV5-1,many,CASSLPGQNTEAFF,TGTGCCAGCAGCTTACCGGGACAGAACACTGAAGCTTTCTTT
TRBJ2-7,NA,TRBV28,NA,CASSFFSGPLNSYEQYF,TGTGCCAGCAGTTTCTTCTCGGGACCCCTAAACTCCTACGAGCAGTACTTC
TRBJ2-7,NA,TRBV12-3/TRBV12-4,few,CASSSHSSYNEQYF,TGTGCCAGCAGTTCTCACAGCTCCTACAATGAGCAGTACTTC
TRBJ1-2,TRBD1,TRBV5-1,NA,CASSYGQDGYTF,TGCGCCAGCAGCTACGGACAGGATGGCTACACCTTC
TRBJ1-2,TRBD1,TRBV5-1,NA,CASSQLLGGDRTYGYTF,TGCGCCAGCAGCCAGCTTCTAGGGGGGGACAGAACCTATGGCTACACCTTC
TRBJ1-1,TRBD1,TRBV29-1,NA,CSVSTTGATEAFF,TGCAGCGTGTCAACCACAGGGGCCACTGAAGCTTTCTTT
TRBJ1-1,NA,TRBV20-1,NA,CSASPQTEAFF,TGCAGTGCTAGTCCCCAGACTGAAGCTTTCTTT
TRBJ2-2,NA,TRBV29-1,NA,CSVEVNGRLFF,TGCAGCGTTGAGGTCAACGGAAGGCTGTTTTTT
TRBJ2-7,NA,TRBV11-2,NA,CASSKALGEQYF,TGTGCCAGCAGCAAGGCCCTGGGCGAGCAGTACTTC
TRBJ2-5,TRBD1,TRBV6-5,few,CASSYSHRGGLEQYF,TGTGCCAGCAGTTACTCGCACAGGGGCGGCCTTGAGCAGTACTTC
TRBJ2-3,NA,TRBV28,NA,CASSPPPPLLNTQYF,TGTGCCAGCAGCCCCCCTCCTCCCCTATTGAATACGCAGTATTTT
TRBJ2-5,NA,TRBV24-1,NA,CATSGDNQETQYF,TGTGCCACCAGTGGGGACAACCAAGAGACCCAGTACTTC
TRBJ1-4,TRBD1,TRBV18,NA,CASSPTGGKNEKLFF,TGTGCCAGCTCACCGACAGGGGGTAAAAATGAAAAACTGTTTTTT
TRBJ1-5,NA,TRBV6-6,few,CASSYSPEGGNQPQHF,TGTGCCAGCAGTTACTCCCCCGAGGGAGGCAATCAGCCCCAGCATTTT
TRBJ2-1,TRBD1,TRBV7-9,few,CASSITGGSEQFF,TGTGCCAGCAGCATTACAGGGGGGAGCGAGCAGTTCTTC
TRBJ2-3,NA,TRBV12-3/TRBV12-4,few,CASTRGRVGDTQYF,TGTGCCAGCACCAGAGGCAGGGTAGGAGATACGCAGTATTTT
TRBJ1-5,NA,TRBV12-3/TRBV12-4,NA,CASSEEGAQPQHF,TGTGCCAGCAGTGAAGAGGGTGCTCAGCCCCAGCATTTT
TRBJ2-4,TRBD1,TRBV6-5,NA,CASSRDRGWAKNIQYF,TGTGCCAGCAGCCGGGACAGGGGGTGGGCCAAAAACATTCAGTACTTC
TRBJ2-7,TRBD2,TRBV5-1,once,CASSLLFGTSGGGYYEQYF,TGCGCCAGCAGCCTCCTATTTGGGACTAGCGGGGGGGGTTACTACGAGCAGTACTTC